This T cell receptor beta chain derives from a study of neoadjuvant nivolumab and ipilimumab in lung cancer. Whole-study results and caveats: TCR sequencing covered a small number of samples. From pretherapy to surgery, tumor richness and clonality rose with dual therapy. Only a single major-pathologic-response sample was available for clonality analysis. TCR richness and clonality were higher in tumors than adjacent uninvolved lung.

Data came from immunoSEQ multiplex PCR; TCRdb stores just in-frame clones and leaves some out. The data show around 17,000 clones, 65% to 85% seen once. CDR1 is SEHNR and CDR2 is FQNEAQ in the germline V gene (reference sequence). The CDR3 has 16 residues. V shed 1 base, J shed 3 bases, and the junction held 7 bases outside the gene matches. Concerning this clone itself: Its target is not known.

This clonotype was sampled from an adult with non-small cell lung cancer. Sequenced here: tumor tissue, sampled after neoadjuvant nivolumab, alone or with ipilimumab, at or shortly before surgery. The chain uses TRBV7-9 and TRBJ2-3; 7 bases are shared with TRBD1. The CDR3 nucleotides read TGTGCCAGCAGCTTAGGGGCAGGGGGAATTACAGATACGCAGTATTTT. This codes for CASSLGAGGITDTQYF.